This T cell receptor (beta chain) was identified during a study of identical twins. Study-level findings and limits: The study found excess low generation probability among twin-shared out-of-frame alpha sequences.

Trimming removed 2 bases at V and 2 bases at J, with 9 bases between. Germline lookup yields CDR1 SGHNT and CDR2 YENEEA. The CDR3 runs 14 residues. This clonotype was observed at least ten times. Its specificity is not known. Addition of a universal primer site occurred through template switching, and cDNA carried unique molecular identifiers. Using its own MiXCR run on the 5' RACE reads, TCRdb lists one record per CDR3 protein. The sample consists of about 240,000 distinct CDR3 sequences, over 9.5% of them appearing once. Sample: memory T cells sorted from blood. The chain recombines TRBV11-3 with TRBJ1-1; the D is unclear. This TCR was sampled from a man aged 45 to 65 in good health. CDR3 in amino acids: CASSLSAKNTEAFF. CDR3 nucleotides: TGTGCCAGCAGCTTATCGGCCAAAAACACTGAAGCTTTCTTT.